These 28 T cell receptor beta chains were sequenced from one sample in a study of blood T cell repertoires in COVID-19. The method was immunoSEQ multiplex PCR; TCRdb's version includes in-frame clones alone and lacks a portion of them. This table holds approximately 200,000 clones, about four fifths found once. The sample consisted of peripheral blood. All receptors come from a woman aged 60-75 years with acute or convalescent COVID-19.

The CDR3: CASSSQGGSQETQYF. CDR3 DNA sequence: TGTGCCAGCAGCAGCCAGGGGGGTTCTCAAGAGACCCAGTACTTC. The chain carries TRBV5-4 and TRBJ2-5, with D possibly matching TRBD1 (7 bases). This CDR3 is 15 amino acids long. Germline CDR1 SGHNT, CDR2 YYREEE (reference sequence). V dropped 4 bases and J dropped 2 bases, with 15 bases sitting between them.

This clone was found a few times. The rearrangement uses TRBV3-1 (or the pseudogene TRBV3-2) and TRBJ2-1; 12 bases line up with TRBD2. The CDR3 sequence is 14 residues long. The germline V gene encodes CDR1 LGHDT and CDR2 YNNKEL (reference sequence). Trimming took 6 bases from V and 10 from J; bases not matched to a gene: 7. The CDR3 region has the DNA TGTGCCAGCAGACTACTAGCGGGGGGCCGGGAGCAGTTCTTC. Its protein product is CASRLLAGGREQFF.

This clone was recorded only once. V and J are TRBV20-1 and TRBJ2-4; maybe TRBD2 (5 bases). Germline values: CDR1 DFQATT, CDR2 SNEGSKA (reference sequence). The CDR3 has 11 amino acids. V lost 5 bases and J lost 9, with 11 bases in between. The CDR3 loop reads CSAPGIGIQYF. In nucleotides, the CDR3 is TGCAGTGCTCCCGGGATTGGCATTCAGTACTTC.

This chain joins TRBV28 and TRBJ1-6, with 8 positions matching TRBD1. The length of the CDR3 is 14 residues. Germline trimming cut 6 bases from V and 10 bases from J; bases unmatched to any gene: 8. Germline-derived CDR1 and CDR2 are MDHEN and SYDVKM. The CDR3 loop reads CASSPTGDLSPLHF. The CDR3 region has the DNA TGTGCCAGCAGCCCGACAGGGGATCTCTCACCCCTCCACTTT.

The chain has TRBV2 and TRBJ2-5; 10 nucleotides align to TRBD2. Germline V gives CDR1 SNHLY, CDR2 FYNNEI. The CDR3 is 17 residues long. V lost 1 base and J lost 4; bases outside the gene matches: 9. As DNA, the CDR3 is TGTGCCAGCAGTGAAGGTCCTAGCGGGGGTCACCGAGAGACCCAGTACTTC. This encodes CASSEGPSGGHRETQYF.

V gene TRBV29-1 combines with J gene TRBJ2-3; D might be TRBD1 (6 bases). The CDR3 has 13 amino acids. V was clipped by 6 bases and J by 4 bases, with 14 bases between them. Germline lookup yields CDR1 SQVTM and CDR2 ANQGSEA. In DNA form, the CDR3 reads TGCAGCGTAGCCACAGGGTCGGCAGATACGCAGTATTTT. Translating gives CSVATGSADTQYF.

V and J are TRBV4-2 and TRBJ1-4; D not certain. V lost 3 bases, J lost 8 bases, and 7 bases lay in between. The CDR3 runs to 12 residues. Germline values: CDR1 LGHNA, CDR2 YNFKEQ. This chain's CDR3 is CASSQPQEKLFF. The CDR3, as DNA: TGTGCCAGCAGCCAGCCCCAGGAAAAACTGTTTTTT.

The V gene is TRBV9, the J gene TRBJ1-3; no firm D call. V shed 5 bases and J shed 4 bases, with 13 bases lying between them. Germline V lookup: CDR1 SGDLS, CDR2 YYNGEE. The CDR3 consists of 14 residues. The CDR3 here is CASSSPMRGNTIYF. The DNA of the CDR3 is TGTGCCAGCAGTAGTCCGATGCGGGGAAACACCATATATTTT.

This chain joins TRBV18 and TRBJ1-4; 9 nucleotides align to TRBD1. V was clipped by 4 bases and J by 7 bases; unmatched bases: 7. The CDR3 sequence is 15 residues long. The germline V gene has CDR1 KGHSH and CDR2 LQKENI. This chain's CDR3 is CASSQTGTGREKLFF. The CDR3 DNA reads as TGTGCCAGCTCACAAACCGGGACAGGGCGTGAAAAACTGTTTTTT.

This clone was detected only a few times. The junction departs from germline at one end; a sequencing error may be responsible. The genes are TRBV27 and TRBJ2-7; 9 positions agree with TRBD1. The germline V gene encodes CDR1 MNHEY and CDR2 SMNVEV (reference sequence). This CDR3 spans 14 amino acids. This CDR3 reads CASGWITGTGNLDF. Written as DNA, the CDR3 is TGTGCCAGCGGTTGGATAACCGGGACAGGGAATTTGGACTTC.

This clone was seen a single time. CDR3 nucleotides: TGTGCCAGCAGTCGAAGCGGGGAAGATACGCAGTATTTT. Encoded protein: CASSRSGEDTQYF. This chain links TRBV9 with TRBJ2-3; 7 bases fit TRBD2. The CDR3 covers 13 residues. Germline loops: CDR1 SGDLS, CDR2 YYNGEE. J was trimmed by 5 bases and V by 5 bases; bases with no gene match: 5.

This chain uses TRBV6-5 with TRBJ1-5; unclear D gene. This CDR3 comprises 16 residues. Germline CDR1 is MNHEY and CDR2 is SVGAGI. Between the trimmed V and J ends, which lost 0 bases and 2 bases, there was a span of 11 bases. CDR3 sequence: CASSYSGPAGNQPQHF. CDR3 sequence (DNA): TGTGCCAGCAGTTACTCGGGCCCAGCGGGCAATCAGCCCCAGCATTTT.

CDR3 in DNA: TGTGCCAGCAGCCGGACTAGCGGGGAATGGCGGGAGACCCAGTACTTC. This gives the protein CASSRTSGEWRETQYF. The genes are TRBV3-1 (or the pseudogene TRBV3-2) and TRBJ2-5, with 12 nucleotides matching TRBD2. Germline values: CDR1 LGHDT, CDR2 YNNKEL (reference sequence). The CDR3 extends over 16 amino acids. Losses at the gene ends were 4 bases for V and 5 bases for J; bases not matched to a gene: 8.

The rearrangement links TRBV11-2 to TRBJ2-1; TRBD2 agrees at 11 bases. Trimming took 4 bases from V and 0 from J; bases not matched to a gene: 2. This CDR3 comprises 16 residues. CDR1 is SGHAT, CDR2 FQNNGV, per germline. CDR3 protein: CASSWLAGGSYNEQFF. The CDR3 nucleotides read TGTGCCAGCAGCTGGCTAGCGGGGGGCTCCTACAATGAGCAGTTCTTC. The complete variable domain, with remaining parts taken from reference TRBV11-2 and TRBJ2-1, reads EAGVAQSPRYKIIEKRQSVAFWCNPISGHATLYWYQQILGQGPKLLIQFQNNGVVDDSQLPKDRFSAERLKGVDSTLKIQPAKLEDSAVYLCASSWLAGGSYNEQFFGPGTRLTVL.

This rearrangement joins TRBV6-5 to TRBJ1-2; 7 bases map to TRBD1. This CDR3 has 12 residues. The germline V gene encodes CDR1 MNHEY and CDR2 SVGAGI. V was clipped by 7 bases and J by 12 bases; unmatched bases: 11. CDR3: CASMARTGGNTF. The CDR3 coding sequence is TGTGCCAGCATGGCGAGGACAGGCGGGAACACCTTC.

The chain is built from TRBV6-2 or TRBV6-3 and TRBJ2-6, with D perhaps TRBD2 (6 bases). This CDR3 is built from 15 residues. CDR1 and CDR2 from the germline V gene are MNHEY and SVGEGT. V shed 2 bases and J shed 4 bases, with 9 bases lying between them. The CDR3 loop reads CASSYGGSGANVLTF. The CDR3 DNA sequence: TGTGCCAGCAGTTACGGAGGGAGCGGGGCCAACGTCCTGACTTTC.

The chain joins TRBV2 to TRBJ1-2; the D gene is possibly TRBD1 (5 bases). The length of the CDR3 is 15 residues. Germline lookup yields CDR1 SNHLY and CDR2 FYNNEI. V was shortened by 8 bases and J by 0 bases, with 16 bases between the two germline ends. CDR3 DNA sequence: TGTGCCAGCGGGGCAGATTTAAATCCTAACTATGGCTACACCTTC. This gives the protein CASGADLNPNYGYTF.

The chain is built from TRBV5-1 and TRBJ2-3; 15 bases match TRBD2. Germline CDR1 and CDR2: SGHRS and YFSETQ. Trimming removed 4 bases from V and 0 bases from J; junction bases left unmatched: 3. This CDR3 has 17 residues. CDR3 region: CASSHGLAGGSTDTQYF. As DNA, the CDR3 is TGCGCCAGCAGCCATGGACTAGCGGGGGGGAGCACAGATACGCAGTATTTT.

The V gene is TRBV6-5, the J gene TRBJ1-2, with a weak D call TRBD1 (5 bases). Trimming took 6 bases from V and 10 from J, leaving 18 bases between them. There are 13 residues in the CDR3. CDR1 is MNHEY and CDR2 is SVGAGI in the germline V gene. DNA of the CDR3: TGTGCCAGCAGGACTCCGGGACTCTCGTCCTACACCTTC. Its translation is CASRTPGLSSYTF.

CDR3 DNA sequence: TGTGCCAGTAACGGCGGGGCAAGCTCCTACAATGAGCAGTTCTTC. Translation: CASNGGASSYNEQFF. The gene calls are TRBV19 and TRBJ2-1; possible D gene TRBD2, 6 bases. The CDR3 consists of 15 residues. Germline V gene sequence: CDR1 LNHDA, CDR2 SQIVND (reference sequence). V was cut by 7 bases and J by 0 bases, with 13 bases left in between.

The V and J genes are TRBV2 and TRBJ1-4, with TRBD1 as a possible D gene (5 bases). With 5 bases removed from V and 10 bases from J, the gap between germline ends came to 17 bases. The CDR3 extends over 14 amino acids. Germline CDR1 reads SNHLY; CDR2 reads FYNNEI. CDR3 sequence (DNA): TGTGCCAGCAGTCAACGGGGGGAGGGGAGAAAACTGTTTTTT. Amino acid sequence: CASSQRGEGRKLFF.

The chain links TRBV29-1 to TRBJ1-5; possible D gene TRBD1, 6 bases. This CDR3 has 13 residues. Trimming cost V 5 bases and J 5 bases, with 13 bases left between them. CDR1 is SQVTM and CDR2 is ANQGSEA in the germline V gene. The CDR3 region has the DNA TGCAGCGTTCGGCAGGGGTTAGATCAGCCCCAGCATTTT. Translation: CSVRQGLDQPQHF.

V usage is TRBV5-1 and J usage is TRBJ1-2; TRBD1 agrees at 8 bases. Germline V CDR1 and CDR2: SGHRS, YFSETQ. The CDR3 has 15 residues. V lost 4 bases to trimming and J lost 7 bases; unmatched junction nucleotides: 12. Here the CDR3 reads CASSPEGRGRSGYTF. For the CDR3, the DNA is TGCGCCAGCAGCCCAGAGGGCAGGGGGCGGTCTGGCTACACCTTC.

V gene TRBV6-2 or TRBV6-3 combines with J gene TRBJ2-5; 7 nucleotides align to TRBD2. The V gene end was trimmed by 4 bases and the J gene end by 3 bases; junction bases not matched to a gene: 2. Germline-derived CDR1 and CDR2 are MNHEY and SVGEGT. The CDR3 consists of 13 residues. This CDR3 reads CASSWGGEETQYF. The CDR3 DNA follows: TGTGCCAGCAGTTGGGGGGGGGAAGAGACCCAGTACTTC.

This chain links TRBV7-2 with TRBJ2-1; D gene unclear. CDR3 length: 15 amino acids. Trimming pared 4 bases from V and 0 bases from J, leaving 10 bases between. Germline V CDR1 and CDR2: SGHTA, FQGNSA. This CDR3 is CASSYQARSYNEQFF. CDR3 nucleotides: TGTGCCAGCAGCTACCAAGCGCGCTCCTACAATGAGCAGTTCTTC.

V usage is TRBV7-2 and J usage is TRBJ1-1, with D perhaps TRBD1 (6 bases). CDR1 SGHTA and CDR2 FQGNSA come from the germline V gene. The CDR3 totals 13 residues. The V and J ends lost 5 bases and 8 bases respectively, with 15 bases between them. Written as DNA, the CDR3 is TGTGCCAGCAGCGTCAACAGGGAAGCAGAAGCTTTCTTT. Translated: CASSVNREAEAFF. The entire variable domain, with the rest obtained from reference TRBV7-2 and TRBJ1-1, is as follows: GAGVSQSPSNKVTEKGKDVELRCDPISGHTALYWYRQSLGQGLEFLIYFQGNSAPDKSGLPSDRFSAERTGGSVSTLTIQRTQQEDSAVYLCASSVNREAEAFFGQGTRLTVV.

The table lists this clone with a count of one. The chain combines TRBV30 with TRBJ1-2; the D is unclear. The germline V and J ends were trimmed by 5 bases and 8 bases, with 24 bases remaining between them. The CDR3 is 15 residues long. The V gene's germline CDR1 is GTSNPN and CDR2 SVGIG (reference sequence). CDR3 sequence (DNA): TGTGCCTGGGCCCGAAGGGAGTTTACCCGCCAAGGCTACACCTTC. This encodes CAWARREFTRQGYTF.

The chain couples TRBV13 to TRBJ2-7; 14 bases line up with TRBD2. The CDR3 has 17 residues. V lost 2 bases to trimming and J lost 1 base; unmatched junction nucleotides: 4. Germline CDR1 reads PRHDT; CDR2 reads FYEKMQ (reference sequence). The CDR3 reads CASSLPRLAGGSYEQYF. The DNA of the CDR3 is TGTGCCAGCAGCTTACCCAGACTAGCGGGGGGGTCCTACGAGCAGTACTTC.